This is a list of T cell receptor beta chains from one sample in a study of T-cell reconstitution after alpha-beta-depleted transplantation in children. TCRdb re-called the PCR reads with MiXCR, one entry per CDR3 protein. The table includes some 500,000 distinct CDR3 sequences, about a sixth detected once. The material was PBMCs from the stem cell graft donor, obtained from the stem cell graft. These receptors all stem from a human donor who donated a stem cell graft to a child with acute lymphoblastic leukemia. CDR3s include the opening cysteine and the closing phenylalanine or tryptophan. The order of the fields is clone size, D gene, J gene, V gene, CDR3 protein, CDR3 DNA. A D gene is named only where the DNA matches it firmly. Part of the rows lack a size; the others show once, few, many or a class for expanded clones.

clone_size: NA
d_call: NA
j_call: TRBJ2-7
v_call: TRBV27
cdr3_aa: CASSLSPGQTYEQYF
cdr3_nt: TGTGCCAGCAGTTTATCTCCGGGACAAACCTACGAGCAGTACTTC

clone_size: few
d_call: TRBD1
j_call: TRBJ2-5
v_call: TRBV5-6
cdr3_aa: CASSFPFRDSQETQYF
cdr3_nt: TGTGCCAGCAGCTTTCCTTTTAGGGACAGCCAAGAGACCCAGTACTTC

clone_size: NA
d_call: NA
j_call: TRBJ1-1
v_call: TRBV19
cdr3_aa: CASSFAGTTEAFF
cdr3_nt: TGTGCCAGTAGTTTCGCAGGGACCACTGAAGCTTTCTTT

clone_size: NA
d_call: NA
j_call: TRBJ2-1
v_call: TRBV6-1
cdr3_aa: CASSEWGPPPKFF
cdr3_nt: TGTGCCAGCAGTGAATGGGGGCCCCCCCCGAAGTTCTTC

clone_size: NA
d_call: TRBD2
j_call: TRBJ2-7
v_call: TRBV7-8
cdr3_aa: CASSLDPSGFYEQYF
cdr3_nt: TGTGCCAGCAGCTTAGACCCTAGCGGGTTCTACGAGCAGTACTTC

clone_size: few
d_call: TRBD1
j_call: TRBJ2-7
v_call: TRBV12-3/TRBV12-4
cdr3_aa: CASRSGTGFEQYF
cdr3_nt: TGTGCCAGCAGGTCCGGGACAGGGTTCGAGCAGTACTTC

clone_size: NA
d_call: NA
j_call: TRBJ1-1
v_call: TRBV12-3/TRBV12-4
cdr3_aa: CASSSGAERTEAFF
cdr3_nt: TGTGCCAGCAGTTCAGGGGCCGAGCGGACTGAAGCTTTCTTT

clone_size: NA
d_call: NA
j_call: TRBJ2-7
v_call: TRBV19
cdr3_aa: CASSIGRGSYEQYF
cdr3_nt: TGTGCCAGTAGTATAGGGAGGGGATCCTACGAGCAGTACTTC

clone_size: few
d_call: NA
j_call: TRBJ1-2
v_call: TRBV29-1
cdr3_aa: CSVLVGGTYGYTF
cdr3_nt: TGCAGCGTCCTCGTGGGCGGGACGTATGGCTACACCTTC

clone_size: few
d_call: NA
j_call: TRBJ1-4
v_call: TRBV9
cdr3_aa: CASSGKTEKLFF
cdr3_nt: TGTGCCAGCAGCGGAAAGACAGAAAAACTGTTTTTT

clone_size: NA
d_call: NA
j_call: TRBJ1-2
v_call: TRBV11-1
cdr3_aa: CASSFWTAANYGYTF
cdr3_nt: TGTGCCAGCAGTTTCTGGACCGCCGCTAACTATGGCTACACCTTC

clone_size: few
d_call: NA
j_call: TRBJ1-4
v_call: TRBV15
cdr3_aa: CATSRDFRWQEKLFF
cdr3_nt: TGTGCCACCAGCAGAGATTTCAGGTGGCAGGAAAAACTGTTTTTT

clone_size: few
d_call: NA
j_call: TRBJ2-1
v_call: TRBV2
cdr3_aa: CASREGLGIGNEQFF
cdr3_nt: TGTGCCAGCAGGGAGGGGTTAGGGATAGGCAATGAGCAGTTCTTC

clone_size: NA
d_call: NA
j_call: TRBJ2-5
v_call: TRBV11-3
cdr3_aa: CASSLGDRRGQETQYF
cdr3_nt: TGTGCCAGCAGCTTAGGGGATCGGAGGGGTCAAGAGACCCAGTACTTC

clone_size: NA
d_call: NA
j_call: TRBJ1-2
v_call: TRBV7-9
cdr3_aa: CASSFDIYGYTF
cdr3_nt: TGTGCCAGCAGCTTTGACATCTATGGCTACACCTTC

clone_size: few
d_call: TRBD2
j_call: TRBJ2-1
v_call: TRBV12-3/TRBV12-4
cdr3_aa: CASSPSGRGIEQFF
cdr3_nt: TGTGCCAGCAGCCCTAGCGGGAGGGGGATCGAGCAGTTCTTC

clone_size: few
d_call: TRBD1
j_call: TRBJ2-1
v_call: TRBV27
cdr3_aa: CASFGQGVYNEQFF
cdr3_nt: TGTGCCAGCTTCGGACAGGGGGTTTACAATGAGCAGTTCTTC

clone_size: NA
d_call: NA
j_call: TRBJ1-5
v_call: TRBV19
cdr3_aa: CASTGHNINQPQHF
cdr3_nt: TGTGCCAGTACAGGACATAATATTAATCAGCCCCAGCATTTT

clone_size: few
d_call: TRBD1
j_call: TRBJ2-7
v_call: TRBV3-1
cdr3_aa: CASTNTGAAYEQYF
cdr3_nt: TGTGCCAGCACAAATACAGGGGCGGCCTACGAGCAGTACTTC

clone_size: NA
d_call: NA
j_call: TRBJ1-5
v_call: TRBV6-5
cdr3_aa: CASSYSIYGREPQHF
cdr3_nt: TGTGCCAGCAGTTACTCGATTTACGGCAGGGAGCCCCAGCATTTT

clone_size: few
d_call: NA
j_call: TRBJ2-1
v_call: TRBV12-3/TRBV12-4
cdr3_aa: CASSFQLEIGEQFF
cdr3_nt: TGTGCCAGCAGTTTCCAACTAGAAATTGGTGAGCAGTTCTTC

clone_size: NA
d_call: TRBD1
j_call: TRBJ2-7
v_call: TRBV29-1
cdr3_aa: CSVKTGTGHYEQYF
cdr3_nt: TGCAGCGTGAAAACCGGGACAGGTCACTACGAGCAGTACTTC

clone_size: few
d_call: TRBD1
j_call: TRBJ2-7
v_call: TRBV5-1
cdr3_aa: CASRSGGYEQYF
cdr3_nt: TGCGCCAGCAGGTCAGGGGGTTACGAGCAGTACTTC

clone_size: NA
d_call: NA
j_call: TRBJ1-2
v_call: TRBV29-1
cdr3_aa: CSVEWPRGGYGYTF
cdr3_nt: TGCAGCGTTGAATGGCCCCGGGGTGGCTATGGCTACACCTTC

clone_size: few
d_call: TRBD1
j_call: TRBJ1-2
v_call: TRBV20-1
cdr3_aa: CRLGSLTGTGTNYGYTF
cdr3_nt: TGCAGGCTAGGGAGTCTAACCGGGACAGGGACTAACTATGGCTACACCTTC

clone_size: NA
d_call: NA
j_call: TRBJ1-1
v_call: TRBV5-1
cdr3_aa: CASSITAYTEAFF
cdr3_nt: TGCGCCAGCAGCATCACAGCCTACACTGAAGCTTTCTTT

clone_size: NA
d_call: NA
j_call: TRBJ2-1
v_call: TRBV6-1
cdr3_aa: CASSRWERGDNEQFF
cdr3_nt: TGTGCCAGCAGTCGGTGGGAGCGAGGGGACAATGAGCAGTTCTTC

clone_size: NA
d_call: NA
j_call: TRBJ1-5
v_call: TRBV5-1
cdr3_aa: CASSSEGLATPQHF
cdr3_nt: TGCGCCAGCAGCTCGGAGGGGCTGGCAACGCCCCAGCATTTT

clone_size: few
d_call: NA
j_call: TRBJ1-2
v_call: TRBV3-1
cdr3_aa: CASSQDIGSYGYTF
cdr3_nt: TGTGCCAGCAGCCAAGATATCGGTTCTTATGGCTACACCTTC

clone_size: NA
d_call: TRBD1
j_call: TRBJ2-3
v_call: TRBV4-1
cdr3_aa: CASSQDGQGATDTQYF
cdr3_nt: TGCGCCAGCAGCCAAGATGGGCAGGGGGCCACAGATACGCAGTATTTT

clone_size: few
d_call: TRBD2
j_call: TRBJ2-7
v_call: TRBV20-1
cdr3_aa: CSAERLFGTSGYEQYF
cdr3_nt: TGCAGTGCCGAACGATTGTTCGGGACTAGCGGCTACGAGCAGTACTTC

clone_size: many
d_call: NA
j_call: TRBJ2-3
v_call: TRBV12-3/TRBV12-4
cdr3_aa: CASSFNTDTQYF
cdr3_nt: TGTGCCAGCAGTTTCAATACAGATACGCAGTATTTT

clone_size: few
d_call: NA
j_call: TRBJ2-3
v_call: TRBV5-1
cdr3_aa: CASSLGPAGDTQYF
cdr3_nt: TGCGCCAGCAGCTTGGGCCCAGCGGGAGATACGCAGTATTTT

clone_size: few
d_call: TRBD1
j_call: TRBJ1-2
v_call: TRBV5-1
cdr3_aa: CASRLGTGDNYGYTF
cdr3_nt: TGCGCCAGCAGACTCGGGACAGGGGATAACTATGGCTACACCTTC

clone_size: NA
d_call: TRBD1
j_call: TRBJ2-7
v_call: TRBV4-1
cdr3_aa: CASSSYSGTGDEQYF
cdr3_nt: TGCGCCAGCAGCTCGTATTCCGGGACAGGGGACGAGCAGTACTTC

clone_size: NA
d_call: NA
j_call: TRBJ2-1
v_call: TRBV29-1
cdr3_aa: CSAISGPSGYNEQFF
cdr3_nt: TGCAGCGCAATTAGCGGACCTTCAGGCTACAATGAGCAGTTCTTC

clone_size: NA
d_call: NA
j_call: TRBJ1-5
v_call: TRBV12-3/TRBV12-4
cdr3_aa: CASSLVTTTSPQHF
cdr3_nt: TGTGCCAGCAGTTTGGTAACCACTACATCGCCCCAGCATTTT

clone_size: NA
d_call: TRBD1
j_call: TRBJ2-6
v_call: TRBV12-3/TRBV12-4
cdr3_aa: CASTPRTGAGPGANVLTF
cdr3_nt: TGTGCCAGCACCCCGAGGACAGGGGCGGGCCCTGGGGCCAACGTCCTGACTTTC

clone_size: few
d_call: TRBD2
j_call: TRBJ2-1
v_call: TRBV27
cdr3_aa: CASIPGGSGVNEQFF
cdr3_nt: TGTGCCAGCATCCCGGGGGGTAGCGGGGTCAATGAGCAGTTCTTC

clone_size: NA
d_call: TRBD2
j_call: TRBJ2-1
v_call: TRBV20-1
cdr3_aa: CSAPDGGGYYNEQFF
cdr3_nt: TGCAGTGCCCCGGATGGGGGAGGGTATTACAATGAGCAGTTCTTC

clone_size: NA
d_call: NA
j_call: TRBJ1-2
v_call: TRBV12-3/TRBV12-4
cdr3_aa: CASSSRSYGYTF
cdr3_nt: TGTGCCAGCAGTTCACGGAGCTATGGCTACACCTTC